The table lists the clone carrying this T cell receptor (beta chain) with a count of one. The protocol was immunoSEQ multiplex PCR, while the TCRdb copy is restricted to in-frame clones and leaves out a portion. This table holds roughly 89,000 clones, roughly four fifths found once. This entry is derived from a study of OX40 agonist ivuxolimab in advanced cancers. Study details: Recorded diagnoses for dose-escalation patients were hepatocellular carcinoma, melanoma, renal cell or head and neck cancer.

CDR1 and CDR2 (germline): LGHNA, YNFKEQ. The CDR3 has 15 residues. The ends lost 4 bases at V and 0 bases at J; junction bases unmatched: 4. This sequence originates from an adult with an advanced solid tumor such as melanoma, head and neck, liver or kidney cancer. The rearrangement uses TRBV4-2 and TRBJ2-5; 8 bases align to TRBD1. This sample comprised CD4+ or CD8+ T cells sorted from blood, obtained in a trial of the OX40 agonist ivuxolimab. In nucleotides, the CDR3 is TGTGCCAGCAGCCCTACGACAGGGGACCAAGAGACCCAGTACTTC. Its translation is CASSPTTGDQETQYF.